The entry below describes one TCR beta chain. Its target is unknown. Profiling relied on immunoSEQ multiplex PCR, and the TCRdb table lists in-frame clones only, not all of them. Altogether some 9,700 clones are present, around 77% being singletons, with the ten largest covering 6.5% to 9.5%. The sample originates from a study of neoadjuvant nivolumab and ipilimumab in lung cancer. Germline V gene sequence: CDR1 SGHDT, CDR2 YYEEEE. V was clipped by 0 bases and J by 5 bases, with 12 bases between them. The CDR3 sequence is 14 residues long. Study findings and constraints: Only two of four nivolumab-treated tumors gained richness and clonality by surgery. Pretherapy blood TCR richness correlated positively with resected tumor richness. Only a single major-pathologic-response sample was available for clonality analysis. Only a small number of samples underwent TCR sequencing.

The gene calls are TRBV5-6 and TRBJ2-7; possibly TRBD1 or TRBD2 for D (5 bases each). This receptor was taken from an adult with non-small cell lung cancer. Some clones in this sample may be carry-over from other donors' samples. Sequencing used tumor tissue, obtained after neoadjuvant nivolumab, alone or with ipilimumab, at or shortly before surgery. CDR3: CASSLAEGIHEQYF. DNA for the CDR3: TGTGCCAGCAGCTTGGCCGAGGGGATCCACGAGCAGTACTTC.